Described below is a single T cell receptor (beta chain) sequence and its context. Its antigen is not known. Treatment of patients with chemo-refractory metastatic non-small-cell lung cancer consisted of focal radiation plus CTLA-4 blockade with ipilimumab. The data belong to a study of radiotherapy plus CTLA-4 blockade in lung cancer. At the level of the study: Patients showed objective responses in 15% to 20% of cases, and disease control was achieved by approximately 30%.

The data were produced by immunoSEQ multiplex PCR, yet TCRdb's version contains in-frame clones alone and is incomplete. The table shows 40,000 to 50,000 clones, with around 86% occurring only once. Findings and caveats of the study: The authors reported that early blood T cell clone dynamics, with interferon-beta, best predicted response. There was expansion of tumor-derived TCR clones in blood after radiotherapy plus ipilimumab.

V was cut by 4 bases and J by 0 bases, with 12 bases left in between. Germline V lookup: CDR1 LGHNA, CDR2 YNFKEQ. CDR3 size: 15 residues. Sample: peripheral blood, taken from a patient treated with radiotherapy plus ipilimumab. V gene TRBV4-2 combines with J gene TRBJ1-1, with D perhaps matching TRBD1 (6 bases). The clonotype comes from a human donor with non-small cell lung cancer who had stable disease on radiotherapy plus ipilimumab. CDR3 coding DNA: TGTGCCAGCAGCCTACAACAGGGACTGAACACTGAAGCTTTCTTT. This translates into CASSLQQGLNTEAFF.